This paragraph covers one TCR beta chain sequence. Its antigen is currently unknown. Presence of unique molecular identifiers characterized the TCR beta cDNA libraries. TCRdb itself ran the PCR reads through MiXCR, one entry per CDR3 protein. The sample consists of 650,000 to 900,000 distinct CDR3 sequences, just over 45% of them appearing once. Germline V gene data show CDR1 as LGHNA and CDR2 as YSLEER. V lost 5 bases to trimming and J lost 0 bases, with 14 bases between them. The CDR3 is 16 residues long. The record originates from a study of post-analysis software for immune sequencing data. Study-level points and caveats: F measure showed strong co-clustering of same-batch samples. There were five or six TRBV segments more frequent in patients than controls, and TRBV5-6, TRBV5-1 and TRBV20-1 were among them.

The TCR comes from a girl under 18 with multiple sclerosis. The sample was blood. The chain combines TRBV4-3 with TRBJ2-1; TRBD2 might be the D (6 bases). CDR3: CASSARGGSSYNEQFF. CDR3 coding DNA: TGCGCCAGCAGCGCCAGAGGAGGGAGCTCCTACAATGAGCAGTTCTTC.